The 25 T cell receptor beta chains reported below all come from one sample, sequenced in a study of CD8+ T cells in alopecia areata listed by TCRdb under 2018. The time point tag for this specimen amounts to: 20 to 30 weeks on oral tofacitinib. Per the publication, the treatment or condition label means: oral pan-JAK inhibitor, 5-10 mg twice daily. Library generation was performed with the immunoSEQ multiplex PCR assay. To provide template for TCR sequencing, every sample had RNA extracted and reverse transcribed into cDNA. Imported from immuneACCESS, the table was reduced by TCRdb to in-frame sequences with V and J called. These copies leave out some clones; in studies compared against another copy, an unresolved V gene accounts for under half, and the cause of the remainder is not known. Across this sample there are some 95,000 clones, with roughly 45% seen only once. Roughly 18% of the sample is in the top ten clones.

Sequenced here: CD8+ T cells sorted from blood, sampled at week 24, from a patient treated with tofacitinib. The receptor set was obtained from a human donor with alopecia areata.

This clone occurred a few times. The chain employs TRBV5-1 and TRBJ2-1; D is perhaps TRBD2 (6 bases). The CDR3 length is 11 residues. CDR1 is SGHRS, CDR2 YFSETQ, per germline. Trimming stripped 5 bases from V and 9 bases from J, with 9 bases between. The CDR3 loop is CASRGLVEQFF. Here the CDR3 DNA reads TGCGCCAGCAGGGGACTCGTTGAGCAGTTCTTC. The full variable domain, in which reference TRBV5-1 and TRBJ2-1 provide the parts outside the CDR3, is KAGVTQTPRYLIKTRGQQVTLSCSPISGHRSVSWYQQTPGQGLQFLFEYFSETQRNKGNFPGRFSGRQFSNSRSEMNVSTLELGDSALYLCASRGLVEQFFGPGTRLTVL.

This clone was detected a few times. The genes are TRBV6-1 and TRBJ2-7, with 11 bases that match TRBD1. The germline CDR1 and CDR2 sequences are MNHNS and SASEGT. The CDR3 length is 14 residues. Germline trimming cut 3 bases from V and 7 bases from J; bases unmatched to any gene: 5. In nucleotides, the CDR3 is TGTGCCAGCAGTGATGGACAGGGGGCGGGAGAGCAGTACTTC. It specifies CASSDGQGAGEQYF.

The chain carries TRBV29-1 and TRBJ2-7, with 9 bases fitting TRBD2. Germline V gene lookup returns CDR1 SQVTM and CDR2 ANQGSEA. The CDR3 consists of 14 residues. The ends lost 2 bases at V and 2 bases at J; junction bases unmatched: 4. CDR3 coding DNA: TGCAGCGTTGAACCGACTAGCGGAACCTACGAGCAGTACTTC. Its translation is CSVEPTSGTYEQYF.

A few counts support this clone. The rearrangement joins TRBV14 to TRBJ1-4; 8 bases agree with TRBD1. The J segment lost 7 bases and the V segment lost 6 bases, leaving 16 bases of the junction unmatched. Per the germline V gene, CDR1 is SGHDN and CDR2 is FVKESK. This CDR3 is built from 17 residues. CDR3 residues: CASSRTGSGNPGEKLFF. The CDR3 nucleotides read TGTGCCAGCAGTCGGACAGGGAGTGGCAATCCGGGTGAAAAACTGTTTTTT.

This clone appeared a few times. The chain links TRBV6-5 to TRBJ2-5; D is undetermined. The CDR3 loop spans 15 amino acids. Between the trimmed V and J ends, which lost 6 bases and 2 bases, there was a span of 16 bases. CDR1 is MNHEY, CDR2 SVGAGI, per germline. CDR3 loop: CASRSEPSVQETQYF. In DNA form, the CDR3 reads TGTGCCAGCAGGAGTGAACCCTCAGTACAAGAGACCCAGTACTTC.

This clone appeared many times. The rearrangement joins TRBV2 to TRBJ1-5; TRBD1 is a possible D gene (5 bases). This CDR3 spans 13 amino acids. The germline V and J ends were trimmed by 1 base and 7 bases, with 8 bases remaining between them. Germline V gene lookup returns CDR1 SNHLY and CDR2 FYNNEI. CDR3 loop: CASSEEGMQPQHF. Written as DNA, the CDR3 is TGTGCCAGCAGTGAAGAGGGGATGCAGCCCCAGCATTTT. Variable domain in full (rest from reference TRBV2 and TRBJ1-5): EPEVTQTPSHQVTQMGQEVILRCVPISNHLYFYWYRQILGQKVEFLVSFYNNEISEKSEIFDDQFSVERPDGSNFTLKIRSTKLEDSAMYFCASSEEGMQPQHFGDGTRLSIL.

The chain couples TRBV7-8 to TRBJ2-7, with 7 bases identical to TRBD1. The CDR3 is 14 amino acids. Germline V gene sequence: CDR1 SGHVS, CDR2 FQNEAQ. Trimming took 3 bases from V and 3 from J; bases not matched to a gene: 5. CDR3 protein: CASSLGTEVYEQYF. CDR3 in DNA: TGTGCCAGCAGCTTGGGGACAGAAGTCTACGAGCAGTACTTC.

V and J are TRBV6-1 and TRBJ1-1; D is unclear. CDR3 size: 12 residues. Trimming shortened V by 3 bases and J by 5 bases, and 7 bases separated the two germline ends. In germline, CDR1 is MNHNS, CDR2 SASEGT. The CDR3 DNA reads TGTGCCAGCAGTGATCGGGGAACTGAAGCTTTCTTT. Encoded protein: CASSDRGTEAFF.

The V call is TRBV9, the J call TRBJ2-3; TRBD2 agrees at 7 bases. Germline lookup yields CDR1 SGDLS and CDR2 YYNGEE. V gave up 0 bases and J gave up 3 bases; unmatched junction bases: 7. CDR3 size: 16 residues. In DNA, the CDR3 is TGTGCCAGCAGCGTAGAAAGCGGGATAGCGACAGATACGCAGTATTTT. It is translated as CASSVESGIATDTQYF. The entire variable domain, with the rest obtained from reference TRBV9 and TRBJ2-3, is as follows: DSGVTQTPKHLITATGQRVTLRCSPRSGDLSVYWYQQSLDQGLQFLIQYYNGEERAKGNILERFSAQQFPDLHSELNLSSLELGDSALYFCASSVESGIATDTQYFGPGTRLTVL.

V usage is TRBV7-2 and J usage is TRBJ1-2; D not resolved. Germline V gene lookup returns CDR1 SGHTA and CDR2 FQGNSA. The length of the CDR3 is 12 residues. Trimming cost V 3 bases and J 10 bases, with 12 bases left between them. The CDR3 nucleotides are TGTGCCAGCAGCTTGTATGTTCCGAACTACACCTTC. It specifies CASSLYVPNYTF.

This clone has a handful of counts. The rearrangement joins TRBV29-1 to TRBJ1-1; D is perhaps TRBD1 (6 bases). The CDR3 sequence is 14 residues long. Trimming took 0 bases from V and 4 from J, leaving 12 bases between them. Germline CDR1 reads SQVTM; CDR2 reads ANQGSEA. In DNA form, the CDR3 reads TGCAGCGTTGAAGATTGGGGGCAGAGCACTGAAGCTTTCTTT. This codes for CSVEDWGQSTEAFF.

The chain uses TRBV6-5 and TRBJ2-2; TRBD2 is a possible D gene (6 bases). Trimming removed 0 bases from V and 6 bases from J, with 14 bases in between. Germline loops: CDR1 MNHEY, CDR2 SVGAGI. The CDR3 is made up of 16 amino acids. CDR3 protein: CASSYSGLTSAGELFF. The CDR3 DNA sequence: TGTGCCAGCAGTTACTCGGGACTTACCTCGGCCGGGGAGCTGTTTTTT.

V gene TRBV29-1 combines with J gene TRBJ2-7; D is possibly TRBD1 (6 bases). CDR3 size: 11 residues. CDR1 is SQVTM, CDR2 ANQGSEA, per germline. V lost 3 bases, J lost 3 bases, and 6 bases lay in between. CDR3 sequence reads: CSVEDSYEQYF. For the CDR3, the DNA is TGCAGCGTTGAGGACAGCTACGAGCAGTACTTC.

This clone was seen a handful of times. The chain recombines TRBV28 with TRBJ2-1, with 12 bases lining up with TRBD2. V lost 5 bases, J lost 5 bases, and 7 bases stayed unmatched. CDR3 size: 16 residues. CDR1 is MDHEN and CDR2 is SYDVKM in the germline V gene. Here the CDR3 reads CASSPSLAGGDNEQFF. The CDR3 region has the DNA TGTGCCAGCAGTCCTAGCCTAGCGGGAGGGGACAATGAGCAGTTCTTC.

The chain is built from TRBV27 and TRBJ1-1; D is possibly TRBD1 (6 bases). There are 13 residues in the CDR3. CDR1 is MNHEY, CDR2 SMNVEV, per germline (reference sequence). The V end was cut by 6 bases, the J end by 4 bases, with 12 bases between. CDR3 in DNA: TGTGCCAGCAGCAGGGGAGGGAGCACTGAAGCTTTCTTT. Protein product: CASSRGGSTEAFF.

This clone was found a few times. The V gene is TRBV2, the J gene TRBJ2-1; 10 bases are shared with TRBD2. CDR3 length: 17 residues. Trimming took 1 base from V and 0 from J; bases not matched to a gene: 3. The germline CDR1 and CDR2 sequences are SNHLY and FYNNEI. The CDR3 here is CASSEEASGSSYNEQFF. DNA for the CDR3: TGTGCCAGCAGTGAAGAGGCTAGCGGGAGCTCCTACAATGAGCAGTTCTTC.

This clone has more than one count but fewer than ten. The chain couples TRBV9 to TRBJ2-7, with a weak D call TRBD1 (6 bases). The CDR3 consists of 15 residues. V lost 3 bases and J lost 5, with 18 bases in between. CDR1 and CDR2 from the germline V gene are SGDLS and YYNGEE. The CDR3: CASSGQGSRGDEQYF. The CDR3, as DNA: TGTGCCAGCAGCGGGCAGGGTTCCAGGGGTGACGAGCAGTACTTC.

The CDR3 bases are TGTGCCAGCAGCTCGCCAGGGGACCTCACAGATACGCAGTATTTT. Translated, it gives CASSSPGDLTDTQYF. V usage is TRBV5-4 and J usage is TRBJ2-3; perhaps TRBD1 as D (6 bases). V shed 3 bases and J shed 2 bases, with 13 bases lying between them. The CDR3 has 15 amino acids. The germline CDR1 and CDR2 sequences are SGHNT and YYREEE (reference sequence).

The rearrangement joins TRBV7-2 to TRBJ2-1, with 11 bases aligning to TRBD1. The CDR3 consists of 15 residues. The V segment lost 5 bases and the J segment 8 bases; nucleotides outside the gene matches: 8. Germline values: CDR1 SGHTA, CDR2 FQGNSA. As DNA, the CDR3 is TGTGCCAGCAGCGCAGGGACAGGGGGTTTCTATGAGCAGTTCTTC. It specifies CASSAGTGGFYEQFF. The full variable domain, in which reference TRBV7-2 and TRBJ2-1 provide the parts outside the CDR3, is GAGVSQSPSNKVTEKGKDVELRCDPISGHTALYWYRQSLGQGLEFLIYFQGNSAPDKSGLPSDRFSAERTGGSVSTLTIQRTQQEDSAVYLCASSAGTGGFYEQFFGPGTRLTVL.

The chain has TRBV19 and TRBJ2-7; a weak D match, TRBD2 (6 bases). Trimming stripped 10 bases from V and 2 bases from J, with 12 bases between. CDR3 length: 12 residues. Per the germline V gene, CDR1 is LNHDA and CDR2 is SQIVND (reference sequence). CDR3 protein: CATRWGAYEQYF. The CDR3 DNA follows: TGTGCCACCCGGTGGGGGGCCTACGAGCAGTACTTC.

The chain recombines TRBV6-6 with TRBJ1-2; D gene unclear. CDR1 is MNHNY and CDR2 is SVGAGI in the germline V gene (reference sequence). V was pared by 5 bases and J by 7 bases, with 14 bases between. CDR3 length: 13 residues. CDR3 DNA sequence: TGTGCCAGCAGTACGGCATCCCCGCGTGGCTACACCTTC. The encoded protein is CASSTASPRGYTF.

The gene calls are TRBV6-5 and TRBJ2-7, with D unresolved. V lost 0 bases and J 5 bases, leaving 11 bases between the germline ends. Germline values: CDR1 MNHEY, CDR2 SVGAGI. CDR3 length equals 14 residues. CDR3 residues: CASSYSRQIHEQYF. The CDR3 DNA is TGTGCCAGCAGTTACTCGCGCCAGATCCACGAGCAGTACTTC.

The V and J genes are TRBV27 and TRBJ2-5, with D unclear. V lost 5 bases and J 1 base, leaving 8 bases between the germline ends. Per the germline V gene, CDR1 is MNHEY and CDR2 is SMNVEV (reference sequence). The CDR3 sequence is 13 residues long. CDR3 amino acids: CASSPLFQETQYF. The CDR3 DNA sequence: TGTGCCAGCAGTCCTCTTTTCCAAGAGACCCAGTACTTC.

The chain recombines TRBV19 with TRBJ2-7; D unclear. The CDR3 is made up of 16 amino acids. Trimming removed 3 bases at V and 0 bases at J, with 15 bases between. Germline CDR1 LNHDA, CDR2 SQIVND (reference sequence). The CDR3 spells CASSMLGSASSYEQYF. In nucleotides, the CDR3 is TGTGCCAGTAGTATGCTGGGCAGCGCAAGCTCCTACGAGCAGTACTTC.

The chain is built from TRBV25-1 and TRBJ2-7; a possible D gene is TRBD2 (5 bases). Looked up from germline, CDR1 is MGHDK and CDR2 is SYGVNS. The length of the CDR3 is 15 residues. The V end lost 8 bases, the J end lost 0 bases, and 17 bases lay between the germline ends. The CDR3, as DNA: TGTGCCAGCTTGGCGCGAGAGCGGAGCTCCTACGAGCAGTACTTC. Protein sequence: CASLARERSSYEQYF.